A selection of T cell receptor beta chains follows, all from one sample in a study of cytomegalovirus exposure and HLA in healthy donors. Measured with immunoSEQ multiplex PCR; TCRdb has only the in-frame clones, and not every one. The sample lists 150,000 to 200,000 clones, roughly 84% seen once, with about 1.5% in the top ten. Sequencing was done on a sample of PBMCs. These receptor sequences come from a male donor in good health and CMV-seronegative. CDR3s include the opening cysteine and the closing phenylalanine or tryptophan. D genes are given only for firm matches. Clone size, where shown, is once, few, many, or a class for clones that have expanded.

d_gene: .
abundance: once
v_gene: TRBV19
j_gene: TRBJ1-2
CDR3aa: CATSPDRAFGYGYTF
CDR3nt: TGTGCCACCTCACCGGACAGAGCCTTCGGGTATGGCTACACCTTC

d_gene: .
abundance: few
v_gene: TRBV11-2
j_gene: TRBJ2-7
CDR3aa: CASSPTAEGLALLRQYF
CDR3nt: TGTGCCAGCAGCCCGACAGCGGAGGGGCTAGCCCTCCTAAGGCAGTACTTC

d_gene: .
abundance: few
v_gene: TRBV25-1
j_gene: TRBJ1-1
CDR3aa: CASSAVQYTEAFF
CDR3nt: TGTGCCAGCAGTGCCGTTCAGTACACTGAAGCTTTCTTT

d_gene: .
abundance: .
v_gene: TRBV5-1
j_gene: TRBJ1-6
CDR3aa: CASSLSQAGSPLHF
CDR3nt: TGCGCCAGCAGCTTGTCCCAGGCTGGGTCACCCCTCCACTTT

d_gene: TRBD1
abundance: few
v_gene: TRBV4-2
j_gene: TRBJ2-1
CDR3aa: CASSGWTGNDEQFF
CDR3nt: TGTGCCAGCAGCGGGTGGACAGGGAACGATGAGCAGTTCTTC

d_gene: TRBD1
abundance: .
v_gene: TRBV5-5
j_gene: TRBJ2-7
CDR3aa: CASSFATGAYEQYF
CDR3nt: TGTGCCAGCAGCTTTGCAACAGGGGCCTACGAGCAGTACTTC

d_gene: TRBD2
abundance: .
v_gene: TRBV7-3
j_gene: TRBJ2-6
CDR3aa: CASSPMTSGGTGANVLTF
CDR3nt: TGTGCCAGCAGCCCCATGACTAGCGGGGGAACTGGGGCCAACGTCCTGACTTTC

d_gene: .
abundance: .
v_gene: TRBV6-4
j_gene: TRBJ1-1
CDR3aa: CASSARSGGPTEAFF
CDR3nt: TGTGCCAGCAGTGCGCGCTCGGGGGGACCGACTGAAGCTTTCTTT

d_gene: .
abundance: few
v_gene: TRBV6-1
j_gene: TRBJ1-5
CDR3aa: CASSEVGRMSEPQHF
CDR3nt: TGTGCCAGCAGTGAAGTTGGCCGCATGAGCGAGCCCCAGCATTTT

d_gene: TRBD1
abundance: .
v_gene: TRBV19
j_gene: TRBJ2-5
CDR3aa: CASSFTTGTGKETQYF
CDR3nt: TGTGCCAGTAGCTTCACCACGGGGACAGGTAAAGAGACCCAGTACTTC

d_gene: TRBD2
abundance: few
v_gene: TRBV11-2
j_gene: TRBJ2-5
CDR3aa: CASSLGGLAGVGETQYF
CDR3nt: TGTGCCAGCAGCTTAGGCGGACTAGCGGGAGTAGGAGAGACCCAGTACTTC

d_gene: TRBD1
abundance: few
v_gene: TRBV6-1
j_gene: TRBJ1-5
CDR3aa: CASSQGDSNQPQHF
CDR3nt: TGTGCCAGCAGTCAGGGGGATAGCAATCAGCCCCAGCATTTT

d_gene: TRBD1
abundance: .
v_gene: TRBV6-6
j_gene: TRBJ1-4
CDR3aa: CASTQETGLKLFF
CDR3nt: TGTGCCAGCACCCAGGAGACAGGGCTGAAACTGTTTTTT

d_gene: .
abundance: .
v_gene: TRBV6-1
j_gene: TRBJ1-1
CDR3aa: CASNFDTQAFF
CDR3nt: TGTGCCAGCAATTTCGACACGCAGGCTTTCTTT

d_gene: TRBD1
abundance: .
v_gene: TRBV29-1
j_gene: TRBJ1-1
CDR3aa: CSVDLPRGLGAEAFF
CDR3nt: TGCAGCGTTGACTTACCGAGGGGGCTAGGCGCTGAAGCTTTCTTT

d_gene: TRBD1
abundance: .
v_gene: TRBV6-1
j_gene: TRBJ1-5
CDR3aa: CASRGTGYGNQPQHF
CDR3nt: TGTGCCAGCAGGGGGACAGGGTATGGCAATCAGCCCCAGCATTTT

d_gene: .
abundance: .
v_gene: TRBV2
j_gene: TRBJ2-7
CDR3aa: CASRSGVGNEQYF
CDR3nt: TGTGCCAGCAGGTCTGGGGTCGGGAACGAGCAGTACTTC

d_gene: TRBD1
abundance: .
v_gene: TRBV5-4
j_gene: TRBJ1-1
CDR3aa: CASSLNRGRNTEAFF
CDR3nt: TGTGCCAGCAGCTTGAACAGGGGGCGGAACACTGAAGCTTTCTTT

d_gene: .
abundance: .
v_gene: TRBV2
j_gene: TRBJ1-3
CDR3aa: CASSEGRGISGNTIYF
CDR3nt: TGTGCCAGCAGTGAGGGGAGAGGGATCTCTGGAAACACCATATATTTT

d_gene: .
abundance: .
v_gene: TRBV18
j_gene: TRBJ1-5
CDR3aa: CASSPPRTGGRQPQHF
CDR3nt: TGTGCCAGCTCACCACCGAGGACGGGAGGTCGTCAGCCCCAGCATTTT

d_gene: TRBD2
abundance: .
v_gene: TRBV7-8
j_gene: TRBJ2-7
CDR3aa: CASSKEGLAYHEQYF
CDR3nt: TGTGCCAGCAGCAAAGAGGGACTAGCGTACCACGAGCAGTACTTC

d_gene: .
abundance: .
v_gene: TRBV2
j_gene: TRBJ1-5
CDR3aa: CASSVAGVGDQPQHF
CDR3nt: TGTGCCAGCAGTGTTGCCGGGGTTGGGGATCAGCCCCAGCATTTT

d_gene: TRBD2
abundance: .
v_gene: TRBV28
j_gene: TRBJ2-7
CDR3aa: CASSSGLAATSSPSYEQYF
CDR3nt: TGTGCCAGCAGTTCCGGACTAGCGGCCACTTCCTCTCCGTCCTACGAGCAGTACTTC

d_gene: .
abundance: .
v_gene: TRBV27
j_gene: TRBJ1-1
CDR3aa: CASSLGLGDTEAFF
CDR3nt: TGTGCCAGCAGTTTAGGGCTGGGCGACACTGAAGCTTTCTTT

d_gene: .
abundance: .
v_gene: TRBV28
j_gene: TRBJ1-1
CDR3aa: CASTTPPTEAFF
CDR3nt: TGTGCCAGCACCACACCGCCAACTGAAGCTTTCTTT

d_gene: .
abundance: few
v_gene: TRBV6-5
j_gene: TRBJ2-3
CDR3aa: CASSYREQGTQYF
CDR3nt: TGTGCCAGCAGTTACAGGGAACAGGGTACGCAGTATTTT

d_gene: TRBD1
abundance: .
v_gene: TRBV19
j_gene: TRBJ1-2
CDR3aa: CASSIGTAYYGYTF
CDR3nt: TGTGCCAGTAGTATTGGGACAGCCTACTATGGCTACACCTTC